The present T cell receptor beta chain was sequenced within a study of blood T cell repertoires in COVID-19. For the study at large: Collection of acute and convalescent COVID-19 samples took place in the United States, Italy and Spain. PBMCs, B-cell-depleted T cells, or T cells provided the cDNA or gDNA that made up the material.

How the authors handled the data: Amplification of reference gene primers provided the estimated nucleated cell counts. Using immunoSEQ multiplex PCR, the repertoire was profiled, and TCRdb retains in-frame clones only, with some absent. Clone size and V and J calls were adopted from that table, with D and trimming inferred from the DNA. Of about 170,000 clones listed, approximately 86% are singletons. Germline CDR1 is MNHEY and CDR2 is SMNVEV (reference sequence). CDR3 size: 14 residues. Trimming took off 11 bases at V and 0 bases at J, with 16 bases between the two ends. Sequenced input: peripheral blood. The chain recombines TRBV27 with TRBJ1-1, with D possibly TRBD1 on 5 matching bases. The receptor was derived from a man aged 55-75 years who had recovered from COVID-19. CDR3 bases: TGTGCCGCGGTGGGGCTGGGGATGAACACTGAAGCTTTCTTT. Protein product: CAAVGLGMNTEAFF.